Following are 14 T cell receptor beta chains from one sample sequenced in a study of CD8+CD57+ T cells in acquired aplastic anemia. Patients who underwent sequencing had shown CD8+CD57+ cell expansion by flow cytometry. Genomic DNA was employed as the template in profiling TCR beta VDJ and CDR3. TCRdb re-called the reads with MiXCR, one entry per CDR3 protein. The sample holds 180,000 or so distinct CDR3 sequences, around 48% seen once. Sequences were obtained from sorted CD4+, CD8+, or CD8+CD57+ T cells (not recorded which) from PBMCs. The origin of the receptors is a human donor with aplastic anemia.

This clonotype was observed many times. CDR3 residues: CASSRGAGGGLWDEQYF. CDR3 coding DNA: TGTGCCAGCAGCCGAGGGGCAGGGGGCGGACTTTGGGACGAGCAGTACTTC. This chain links TRBV7-9 with TRBJ2-7, with TRBD1 identical over 8 bases. Germline CDR1 and CDR2: SEHNR and FQNEAQ (reference sequence). The J segment lost 5 bases and the V segment lost 5 bases, leaving 17 bases of the junction unmatched. This CDR3 spans 17 amino acids.

The V call is TRBV6-1, the J call TRBJ1-5; TRBD1 might be the D (5 bases). This CDR3 is 16 amino acids long. Trimming removed 5 bases from V and 0 bases from J, with 14 bases in between. Germline V CDR1 and CDR2: MNHNS, SASEGT. The CDR3 sequence: CASSTWGGGSNQPQHF. In nucleotides, the CDR3 is TGTGCCAGCAGTACCTGGGGGGGGGGTAGCAATCAGCCCCAGCATTTT.

The chain links TRBV9 to TRBJ2-1; D is unclear. V gave up 3 bases and J gave up 13 bases, with 14 bases separating them. Germline V gives CDR1 SGDLS, CDR2 YYNGEE. This CDR3 has 12 residues. CDR3 region: CASSAQPSPQFF. The CDR3 bases are TGTGCCAGCAGCGCGCAGCCCAGCCCCCAGTTCTTC.

This chain links TRBV6-5 with TRBJ1-2, with a possible D match to TRBD1 (5 bases). The CDR3 is 13 amino acids. The ends were cut back, 2 bases at V and 6 bases at J, with 10 bases in the middle. Germline-derived CDR1 and CDR2 are MNHEY and SVGAGI. CDR3 in DNA: TGTGCCAGCAGTTACGCGGAGGGGAATGGCTACACCTTC. This sequence encodes CASSYAEGNGYTF.

The J gene is TRBJ2-7, the V gene TRBV5-1; D tentatively reads TRBD1 or TRBD2 (5 bases each). Trimming left V 4 bases short and J 2 bases short, with 16 bases between. This CDR3 region has 15 residues. Per the germline V gene, CDR1 is SGHRS and CDR2 is YFSETQ. In DNA form, the CDR3 reads TGCGCCAGCAGCGGAACCGGGACGGGCGCCTACGAGCAGTACTTC. It specifies CASSGTGTGAYEQYF.

The genes are TRBV10-3 and TRBJ2-7, with a weak D call TRBD2 (6 bases). This CDR3 has 13 residues. The germline V and J ends were trimmed by 10 bases and 2 bases, with 15 bases remaining between them. Germline V gene sequence: CDR1 ENHRY, CDR2 SYGVKD. CDR3 in DNA: TGTGCCACCGCGGGGACGCCTACCTACGAGCAGTACTTC. This sequence encodes CATAGTPTYEQYF.

This clonotype was detected ten times or more. The V and J genes are TRBV7-6 and TRBJ2-5; 14 bases line up with TRBD2. The junction had 1 base not matched to a gene; V was cut back by 3 bases and J by 1 base. Germline CDR1 is SGHVS and CDR2 is FNYEAQ. CDR3 length equals 16 residues. The CDR3 here is CASSLTSGGGQETQYF. CDR3 nucleotide sequence: TGTGCCAGCAGCTTGACTAGCGGGGGGGGCCAAGAGACCCAGTACTTC.

The chain recombines TRBV10-1 with TRBJ2-5; 9 positions agree with TRBD2. Trimming at V came to 0 bases and at J to 0 bases, leaving 5 bases not matched to a gene. The CDR3 is 17 amino acids. The germline gives CDR1 WNHNN, CDR2 SYGVQD (reference sequence). CDR3 region: CASSESGSGGNQETQYF. CDR3 nucleotide sequence: TGCGCCAGCAGTGAGTCGGGTAGCGGGGGAAACCAAGAGACCCAGTACTTC.

The gene calls are TRBV2 and TRBJ1-2; a possible D gene is TRBD1 (5 bases). The CDR3 is 14 residues long. V lost 6 bases and J 3 bases, leaving 14 bases between the germline ends. Looked up from germline, CDR1 is SNHLY and CDR2 is FYNNEI. As DNA, the CDR3 is TGTGCCAGCAGGGCATACGGGGGGTACTATGGCTACACCTTC. Translation: CASRAYGGYYGYTF.

The chain uses TRBV11-2 and TRBJ2-1; tentative D call: TRBD2 (5 bases). The CDR3 runs to 14 residues. CDR1 and CDR2 from the germline V gene are SGHAT and FQNNGV. V was trimmed by 5 bases and J by 4 bases, leaving 12 bases between them. The CDR3 nucleotides are TGTGCCAGCAGCACGCGGGCCAGTTACAATGAGCAGTTCTTC. It yields the protein CASSTRASYNEQFF.

The sample holds many counts of this clonotype. The gene calls are TRBV13 and TRBJ2-4; 11 nucleotides line up with TRBD2. Looked up from germline, CDR1 is PRHDT and CDR2 is FYEKMQ (reference sequence). There are 17 residues in the CDR3. V trimming: 5 bases; J trimming: 4 bases; junction bases outside the gene matches: 10. The CDR3 protein is CASSPRLAGGGKNIQYF. CDR3 bases: TGTGCCAGCAGCCCTCGTCTAGCGGGGGGAGGTAAAAACATTCAGTACTTC.

The chain couples TRBV20-1 to TRBJ2-3; the match to TRBD2 covers 9 bases. This CDR3 contains 14 residues. CDR1 is DFQATT and CDR2 is SNEGSKA in the germline V gene (reference sequence). Unmatched junction bases numbered 10, after V lost 4 bases and J lost 8 bases. The CDR3 nucleotides are TGCAGTGCTACTAGCGGGGCCGAAGGTGGTACGCAGTATTTT. Encoded protein: CSATSGAEGGTQYF.

This clonotype showed up many times. This sequence joins TRBV20-1 and TRBJ2-7, with D possibly being TRBD1 (5 bases). Per the germline V gene, CDR1 is DFQATT and CDR2 is SNEGSKA (reference sequence). V lost 1 base to trimming and J lost 3 bases, with 7 bases between them. The CDR3 totals 12 residues. CDR3 loop: CSARGRDYEQYF. Here the CDR3 DNA reads TGCAGTGCTAGAGGCAGGGACTACGAGCAGTACTTC.

This clonotype came up many times. The chain joins TRBV12-3 or TRBV12-4 to TRBJ2-7, with D possibly being TRBD2 (6 bases). V was cut by 8 bases and J by 3 bases, with 20 bases left in between. This CDR3 is 15 amino acids long. The CDR3 DNA follows: TGTGCCAGCGCTCACCCCGGGGGACGGGGCTACGAGCAGTACTTC. Translation: CASAHPGGRGYEQYF.